These 20 T cell receptor beta chains were all obtained from the same sample, sequenced in a study of identical twins. TCRdb itself ran the 5' RACE reads through MiXCR, one entry per CDR3 protein. The sample holds about 250,000 distinct CDR3 sequences, about 7.5% seen once. Separately, the same data were catalogued under a study of yellow fever vaccine responses in identical twins.

The sequencing sample was made of CD8+ T cells sorted from blood. These receptors all come from a woman aged 18-29 years in good health.

Ten or more counts support this clonotype. The chain links TRBV29-1 to TRBJ2-3; tentative D call: TRBD1 (6 bases). The CDR3 contains 14 residues. Deletions cut 7 bases from V and 4 bases from J, with 18 bases between. Per germline, CDR1 SQVTM and CDR2 ANQGSEA. The CDR3 DNA is TGCAGCGCTACCCCAGGGGTGAAACCAGATACGCAGTATTTT. It codes for CSATPGVKPDTQYF.

This clonotype was seen a handful of times. The V call is TRBV7-8, the J call TRBJ2-3; 8 bases agree with TRBD1. CDR3 length: 15 residues. V lost 7 bases, J lost 5 bases, and 11 bases stayed unmatched. The V gene's germline CDR1 is SGHVS and CDR2 FQNEAQ. CDR3 DNA: TGTGCCAGCAACAGGGGGGTCGGATTGCGAGATACGCAGTATTTT. Translated: CASNRGVGLRDTQYF.

This clonotype occurred many times. This chain joins TRBV6-2 or TRBV6-3 and TRBJ2-3; TRBD2 might be the D (5 bases). Germline-derived CDR1 and CDR2 are MNHEY and SVGEGT. The CDR3 is made up of 15 amino acids. The germline V and J ends were trimmed by 3 bases and 2 bases, with 12 bases remaining between them. The CDR3 DNA reads TGTGCCAGCAGTTATGTGGGAGCGGACACAGATACGCAGTATTTT. Translation: CASSYVGADTDTQYF.

The V and J genes are TRBV27 and TRBJ2-1; D is possibly TRBD2 (5 bases). Looked up from germline, CDR1 is MNHEY and CDR2 is SMNVEV (reference sequence). V was cut by 6 bases and J by 8 bases, with 11 bases left in between. The CDR3 runs to 12 residues. The CDR3 nucleotides read TGTGCCAGCAGAGAGGGCCCCGATGAGCAGTTCTTC. Translated: CASREGPDEQFF.

This clonotype was detected ten times or more. The chain recombines TRBV20-1 with TRBJ1-1, with 9 bases matching TRBD1. J was trimmed by 5 bases and V by 0 bases; bases with no gene match: 1. Germline V gene data show CDR1 as DFQATT and CDR2 as SNEGSKA (reference sequence). This CDR3 comprises 13 residues. The CDR3 is CSAREGTGTEAFF. The CDR3 DNA reads as TGCAGTGCTAGAGAGGGGACAGGGACTGAAGCTTTCTTT.

This clonotype was seen a handful of times. V is TRBV27 and J is TRBJ2-7, with TRBD1 as a possible D gene (6 bases). CDR1 is MNHEY and CDR2 is SMNVEV in the germline V gene (reference sequence). CDR3 size: 15 residues. Trimming took 6 bases from V and 5 from J, leaving 20 bases between them. DNA of the CDR3: TGTGCCAGCAGACCGATCCAGGGGCGGCGCCACGAGCAGTACGTC. Amino acid sequence: CASRPIQGRRHEQYV.

The table lists this clonotype with many counts. The chain combines TRBV12-3 or TRBV12-4 with TRBJ1-2; 12 nucleotides line up with TRBD1. V lost 6 bases, J lost 8 bases, and 10 bases stayed unmatched. CDR3 length equals 15 residues. The CDR3, as DNA: TGTGCCAGCAGCCCGACTGGGACAGGGGGCGAGGGCTACACCTTC. Residues: CASSPTGTGGEGYTF.

This clonotype came up a few times. The gene calls are TRBV29-1 and TRBJ2-7; possibly TRBD1 for D (6 bases). The CDR3 loop spans 13 amino acids. Germline values: CDR1 SQVTM, CDR2 ANQGSEA. V was pared by 6 bases and J by 2 bases, with 14 bases between. DNA for the CDR3: TGCAGCGTGAGGGGGTACTCAACCTACGAGCAGTACTTC. Translating it yields CSVRGYSTYEQYF.

This clonotype was seen ten or more times. V is TRBV4-1 and J is TRBJ2-1; maybe TRBD1 (5 bases). The CDR3 covers 16 residues. Between the trimmed V and J ends, which lost 3 bases and 2 bases, there was a span of 14 bases. Germline CDR1 is MGHRA and CDR2 is YSYEKL. The CDR3 region has the DNA TGCGCCAGCAGCCAGAAAGACAGACCCCCCTACAATGAGCAGTTCTTC. Translating it yields CASSQKDRPPYNEQFF.

This clonotype appeared a few times. J is TRBJ2-3 and V is TRBV5-6; weak D call: TRBD2 (6 bases). The CDR3 runs to 16 residues. CDR1 and CDR2 from the germline V gene are SGHDT and YYEEEE. V gave up 4 bases and J gave up 2 bases, with 17 bases separating them. CDR3 in amino acids: CASSPDLGGDTDTQYF. The CDR3 nucleotides are TGTGCCAGCAGCCCCGACTTGGGGGGAGACACAGATACGCAGTATTTT.

This clonotype was counted between two and nine times. This chain links TRBV12-3 or TRBV12-4 with TRBJ2-2, with TRBD2 matching over 11 bases. The CDR3 runs 15 residues. Losses at the gene ends were 6 bases for V and 4 bases for J; bases not matched to a gene: 4. This CDR3 reads CASRLLAGATGELFF. CDR3 bases: TGTGCCAGCAGATTACTAGCGGGAGCCACCGGGGAGCTGTTTTTT.

The chain recombines TRBV9 with TRBJ2-3; D is uncertain. V was shortened by 3 bases and J by 6 bases, with 8 bases between the two germline ends. This CDR3 spans 12 amino acids. Germline V lookup: CDR1 SGDLS, CDR2 YYNGEE. Written as DNA, the CDR3 is TGTGCCAGCAGCGCTTTTTTCGATACGCAGTATTTT. Translation gives CASSAFFDTQYF.

The V call is TRBV3-1, the J call TRBJ2-5; 8 bases line up with TRBD2. V dropped 4 bases and J dropped 5; count of bases not matched to a gene: 6. Germline-derived CDR1 and CDR2 are LGHDT and YNNKEL (reference sequence). The CDR3 extends over 14 amino acids. The CDR3 protein is CASSPNTGGETQYF. The CDR3 coding sequence is TGTGCCAGCAGCCCAAACACGGGGGGGGAGACCCAGTACTTC.

The V call is TRBV29-1, the J call TRBJ2-1; 7 bases are a match to TRBD2. The CDR3 is 16 residues long. CDR1 is SQVTM and CDR2 is ANQGSEA in the germline V gene. V gave up 0 bases and J gave up 3 bases; unmatched junction bases: 8. CDR3 sequence: CSVEDPIGTIYNEQFF. CDR3 nucleotides: TGCAGCGTTGAAGATCCGATCGGGACTATCTACAATGAGCAGTTCTTC.

CDR3 residues: CSARDRTGDLFEAFF. The CDR3 nucleotides are TGCAGTGCTAGAGACCGGACAGGGGACCTTTTTGAAGCTTTCTTT. This sequence joins TRBV20-1 and TRBJ1-1, with 9 bases matching TRBD1. Germline CDR1 is DFQATT and CDR2 is SNEGSKA (reference sequence). V lost 0 bases to trimming and J lost 7 bases; unmatched junction nucleotides: 9. This CDR3 contains 15 residues.

This clonotype was picked up a small number of times. The J gene is TRBJ2-5, the V gene TRBV9; TRBD2 aligns across 9 bases. This CDR3 has 16 amino acids. The J segment lost 2 bases and the V segment lost 6 bases, leaving 11 bases of the junction unmatched. Germline-derived CDR1 and CDR2 are SGDLS and YYNGEE. The chain's CDR3 is CASTSGREGQQETQYF. The CDR3 DNA reads as TGTGCCAGCACCTCCGGGCGGGAGGGCCAACAAGAGACCCAGTACTTC.

This clonotype was counted a few times. The rearrangement uses TRBV6-2 or TRBV6-3 and TRBJ2-1; possible D gene TRBD1, 5 bases. V was shortened by 4 bases and J by 8 bases, with 27 bases between the two germline ends. The CDR3 runs to 18 residues. In germline, CDR1 is MNHEY, CDR2 SVGEGT. The CDR3 here is CASSFPSLGAVRGDEQFF. CDR3 coding DNA: TGTGCCAGCAGTTTCCCAAGCCTAGGGGCGGTAAGAGGCGATGAGCAGTTCTTC.

There are many counts of this clonotype. The junction differs from germline at one of its ends, possibly a read error. The chain couples TRBV12-3 or TRBV12-4 to TRBJ2-7; 9 nucleotides line up with TRBD1. This CDR3 has 13 residues. CDR3 coding DNA: TGCGCCAGCAGCCCGGGACAGGGCTACGAGCAGTACTTC. Translation: CASSPGQGYEQYF.

This clonotype was observed a handful of times. The rearrangement joins TRBV20-1 to TRBJ2-3; TRBD2 agrees at 8 bases. CDR1 and CDR2 (germline): DFQATT, SNEGSKA (reference sequence). The CDR3 runs to 15 residues. Trimming removed 3 bases from V and 2 bases from J; junction bases left unmatched: 7. CDR3: CSASSGVANTDTQYF. As DNA, the CDR3 is TGCAGTGCTAGTAGCGGGGTGGCCAACACAGATACGCAGTATTTT.

This clonotype showed up just a few times. The rearrangement uses TRBV24-1 and TRBJ2-6; 7 bases align to TRBD1. From germline, CDR1 is KGHDR and CDR2 SFDVKD. There are 18 residues in the CDR3. V shed 3 bases, J shed 3 bases, and the junction held 10 bases outside the gene matches. The CDR3 loop reads CATSDTDRPSGGANVLTF. DNA of the CDR3: TGTGCCACCAGTGATACGGACAGGCCCTCTGGTGGGGCCAACGTCCTGACTTTC.